The source of this TCR beta chain is a study of OX40 agonist ivuxolimab in advanced cancers. Assay used: immunoSEQ multiplex PCR; TCRdb lists only in-frame clones, some missing. This table holds approximately 76,000 clones, around 86% found once. The CDR3 has 14 amino acids. The germline gives CDR1 SGHTA, CDR2 FQGNSA. V was clipped by 5 bases and J by 2 bases, with 10 bases between them. Details on this clone: The antigen remains unidentified.

Study-level points and caveats: Among the least clonally expanded were partial responders at 0.1-3.0 mg/kg.

The starting material was CD4+ or CD8+ T cells sorted from blood, obtained in a trial of the OX40 agonist ivuxolimab. V gene TRBV7-2 combines with J gene TRBJ1-5; no reliable D call. The TCR originated in an adult with an advanced solid tumor such as melanoma, head and neck, liver or kidney cancer. The CDR3 DNA reads TGTGCCAGCAGCCCATCGGGAGGCAATCAGCCCCAGCATTTT. It specifies CASSPSGGNQPQHF.